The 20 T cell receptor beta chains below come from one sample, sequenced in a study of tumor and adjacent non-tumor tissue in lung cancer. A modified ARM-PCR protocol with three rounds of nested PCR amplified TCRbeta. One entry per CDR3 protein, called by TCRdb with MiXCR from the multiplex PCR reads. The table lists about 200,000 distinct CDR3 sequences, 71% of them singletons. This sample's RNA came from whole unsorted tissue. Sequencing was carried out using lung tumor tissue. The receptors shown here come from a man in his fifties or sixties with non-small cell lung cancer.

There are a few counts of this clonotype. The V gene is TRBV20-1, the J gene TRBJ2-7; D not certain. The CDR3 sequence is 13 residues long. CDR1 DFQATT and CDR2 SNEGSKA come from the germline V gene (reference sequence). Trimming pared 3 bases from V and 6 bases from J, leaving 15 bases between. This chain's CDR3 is CSARDRPYAEQYF. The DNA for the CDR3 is TGCAGTGCTAGGGATCGTCCGTACGCCGAGCAGTACTTC.

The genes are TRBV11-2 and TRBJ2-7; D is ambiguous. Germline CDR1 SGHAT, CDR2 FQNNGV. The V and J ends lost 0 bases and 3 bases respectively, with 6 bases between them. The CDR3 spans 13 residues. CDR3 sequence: CASSLDNVYEQYF. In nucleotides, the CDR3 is TGTGCCAGCAGCTTAGACAATGTCTACGAGCAGTACTTC.

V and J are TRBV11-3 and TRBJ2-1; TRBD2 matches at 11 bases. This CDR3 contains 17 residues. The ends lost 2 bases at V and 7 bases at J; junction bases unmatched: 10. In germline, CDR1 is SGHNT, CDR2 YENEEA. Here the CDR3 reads CASSLHSGRVGHNEQFF. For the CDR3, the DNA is TGTGCCAGCAGCTTACATAGCGGGAGGGTAGGACATAATGAGCAGTTCTTC.

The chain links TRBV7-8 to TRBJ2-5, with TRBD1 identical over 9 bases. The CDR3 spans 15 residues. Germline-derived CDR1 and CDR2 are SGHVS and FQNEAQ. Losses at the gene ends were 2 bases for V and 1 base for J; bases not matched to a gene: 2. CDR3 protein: CASSLWTGAQETQYF. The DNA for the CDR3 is TGTGCCAGCAGCTTATGGACAGGGGCCCAAGAGACCCAGTACTTC.

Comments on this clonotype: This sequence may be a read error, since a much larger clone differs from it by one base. DNA for the CDR3: TGCAGTGCTAGGGGGAGTGAGGGGGAGACCCTGTACTTC. Translating it yields CSARGSEGETLYF. V usage is TRBV20-1 and J usage is TRBJ2-5; D might be TRBD1 (6 bases). This CDR3 is built from 13 residues. CDR1 is DFQATT, CDR2 SNEGSKA, per germline (reference sequence).

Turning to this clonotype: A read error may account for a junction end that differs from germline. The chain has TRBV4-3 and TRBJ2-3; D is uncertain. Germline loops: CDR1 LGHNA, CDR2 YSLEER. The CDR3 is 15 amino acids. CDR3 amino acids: CASSQGAIVTETQYF. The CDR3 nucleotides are TGTGCCAGCAGTCAAGGTGCCATTGTCACAGAAACGCAGTATTTT.

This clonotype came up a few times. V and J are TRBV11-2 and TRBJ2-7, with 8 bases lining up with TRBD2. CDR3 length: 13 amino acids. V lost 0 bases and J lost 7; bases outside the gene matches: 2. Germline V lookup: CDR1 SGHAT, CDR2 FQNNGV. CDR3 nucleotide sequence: TGTGCCAGCAGCTTAGAGTCGGGGGGGGAGCAGTACTTC. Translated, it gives CASSLESGGEQYF.

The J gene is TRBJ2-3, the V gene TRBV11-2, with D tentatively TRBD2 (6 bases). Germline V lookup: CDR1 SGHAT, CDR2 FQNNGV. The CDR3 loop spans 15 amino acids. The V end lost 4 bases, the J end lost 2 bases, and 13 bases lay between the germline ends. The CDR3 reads CASSSGRQYTDTQYF. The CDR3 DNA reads TGTGCCAGCAGCTCAGGGAGGCAATACACAGATACGCAGTATTTT.

CDR3 coding DNA: TGTGCCAGCAGGGGGCAGGGAGGGAAAGAGCCACAGTACTTC. Its translation: CASRGQGGKEPQYF. The chain recombines TRBV6-2 or TRBV6-3 with TRBJ2-5; TRBD2 matches at 7 bases. Germline-derived CDR1 and CDR2 are MNHEY and SVGEGT. This CDR3 has 14 amino acids. The J segment lost 11 bases and the V segment lost 6 bases, leaving 15 bases of the junction unmatched.

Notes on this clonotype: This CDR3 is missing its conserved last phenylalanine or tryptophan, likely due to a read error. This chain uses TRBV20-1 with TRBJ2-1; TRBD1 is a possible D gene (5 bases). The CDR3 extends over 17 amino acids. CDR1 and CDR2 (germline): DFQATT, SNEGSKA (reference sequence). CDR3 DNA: TGCAATGCTGTGGGGCCGGGCGCCGGGCCCTCCTACAACGAGCAGTTCCTC. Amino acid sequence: CNAVGPGAGPSYNEQFL.

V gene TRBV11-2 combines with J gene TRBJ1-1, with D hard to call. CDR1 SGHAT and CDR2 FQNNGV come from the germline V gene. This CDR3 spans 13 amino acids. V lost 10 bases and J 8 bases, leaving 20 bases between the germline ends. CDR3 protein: CAMSSDRAGEAFF. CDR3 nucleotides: TGTGCCATGAGCTCAGATCGGGCCGGAGAAGCTTTCTTT.

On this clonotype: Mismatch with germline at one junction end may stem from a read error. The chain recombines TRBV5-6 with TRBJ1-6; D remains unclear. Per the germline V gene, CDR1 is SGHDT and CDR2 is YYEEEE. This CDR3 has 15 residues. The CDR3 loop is CASSEWSAKNLPLHF. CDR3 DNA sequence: TGTGCCAGTAGCGAATGGTCAGCCAAAAATTTACCCCTCCACTTT.

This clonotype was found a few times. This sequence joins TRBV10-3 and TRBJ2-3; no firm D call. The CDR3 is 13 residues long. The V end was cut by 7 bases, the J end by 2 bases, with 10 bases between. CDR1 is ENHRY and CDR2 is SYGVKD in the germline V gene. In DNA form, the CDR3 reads TGTGCCATCACGGGCGGATTCACAGATACGCAGTATTTT. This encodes CAITGGFTDTQYF.

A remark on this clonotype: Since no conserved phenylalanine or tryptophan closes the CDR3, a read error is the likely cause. The CDR3 reads CASSNQGGSYTY. The CDR3 DNA is TGTGCCAGCAGTAACCAGGGAGGCAGCTACACCTAC. The rearrangement uses TRBV6-5 and TRBJ1-2; TRBD1 is a possible D gene (5 bases). CDR1 MNHEY and CDR2 SVGAGI come from the germline V gene. V shed 5 bases and J shed 9 bases, with 13 bases lying between them. This CDR3 is 12 amino acids long.

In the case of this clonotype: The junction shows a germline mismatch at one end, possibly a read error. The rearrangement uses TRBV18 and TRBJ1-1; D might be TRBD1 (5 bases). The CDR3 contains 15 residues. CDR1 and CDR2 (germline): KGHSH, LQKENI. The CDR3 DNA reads TGTGCCAGCCCACCGACAAACAGGCCGAACACTGAAGCTTTCTTT. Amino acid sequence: CASPPTNRPNTEAFF.

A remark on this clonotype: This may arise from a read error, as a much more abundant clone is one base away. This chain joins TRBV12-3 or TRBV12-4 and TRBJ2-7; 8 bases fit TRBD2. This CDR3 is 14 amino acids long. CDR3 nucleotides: TGTGCCAGCAGCCCTAGCGGGTCTTCCTACGAGGAGTACTTC. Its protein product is CASSPSGSSYEEYF.

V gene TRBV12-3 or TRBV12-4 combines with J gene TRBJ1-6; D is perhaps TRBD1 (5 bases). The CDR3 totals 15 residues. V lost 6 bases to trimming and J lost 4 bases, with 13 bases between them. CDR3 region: CASSPSGRYNSPLHF. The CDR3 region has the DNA TGTGCCAGCAGCCCTTCGGGACGGTATAATTCACCCCTCCACTTT.

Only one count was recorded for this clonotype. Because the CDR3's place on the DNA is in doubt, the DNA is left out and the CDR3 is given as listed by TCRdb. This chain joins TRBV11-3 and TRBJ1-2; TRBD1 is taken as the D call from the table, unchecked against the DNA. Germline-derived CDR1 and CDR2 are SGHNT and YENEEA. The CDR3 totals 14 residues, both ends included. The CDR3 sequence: CASSLYAWGQGNTF.

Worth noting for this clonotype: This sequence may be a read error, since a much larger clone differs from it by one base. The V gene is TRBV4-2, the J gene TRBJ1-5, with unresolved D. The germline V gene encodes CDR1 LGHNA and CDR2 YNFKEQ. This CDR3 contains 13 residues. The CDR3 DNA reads TGTTCCAGCAGCCAAGAGGGAGGTCAGCCCCAGCATTTT. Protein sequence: CSSSQEGGQPQHF.

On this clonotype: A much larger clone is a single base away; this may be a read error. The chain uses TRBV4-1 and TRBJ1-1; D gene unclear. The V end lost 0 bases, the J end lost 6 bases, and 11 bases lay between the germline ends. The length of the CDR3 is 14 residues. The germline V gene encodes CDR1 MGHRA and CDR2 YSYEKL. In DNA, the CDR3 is TGCGCCAGCAGCCAAGAGGGCTTGGTGCCTGAAGCTTTCTTT. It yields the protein CASSQEGLVPEAFF.